This entry is about one T cell receptor beta chain. Its cognate antigen is unknown. Peripheral blood, about 9.8 milliliters per donor, was collected. It was with a sample-barcoded 5' primer and a J-beta primer mix that a second PCR of about 7 to 12 cycles was run. TCRdb re-analysed the 5' RACE reads in MiXCR, keeping a single row per CDR3 protein. The table has some 670,000 distinct CDR3 sequences, 52% seen once. The sample originates from a study of blood T cells in healthy people across ages. The study's findings and limits: Per-million-T-cell TCR beta diversity fell roughly linearly with age.

The CDR3 loop spans 14 amino acids. Germline V gene sequence: CDR1 SGHRS, CDR2 YFSETQ. The V and J ends lost 4 bases and 8 bases respectively, with 16 bases between them. The TCR originated in a woman at least 80 years old in good health. The chain has TRBV5-1 and TRBJ1-5; possible D gene TRBD1, 5 bases. Sequenced material: blood. As DNA, the CDR3 is TGCGCCAGCAGCGTGACCGGGGCCAGGGAGCCCCAGCATTTT. As protein: CASSVTGAREPQHF.